This is a list of T cell receptor beta chains from one sample in a study of T cells in Graves' hyperthyroidism and ophthalmopathy. One entry per CDR3 protein results from TCRdb running MiXCR on the multiplex PCR reads. Of 490,000 or so distinct CDR3 sequences listed, about 20% are singletons. The sequencing input was blood. Receptor source: a woman in her sixties or seventies with Graves' ophthalmopathy. Each CDR3 is given with its conserved first and last residue. A D gene is named only where the DNA matches it firmly. Expanded clones get a size class; other rows say once, few or many, or leave the size out.

TRBV7-3	TRBJ2-7	14	.	TRBD1	CASNEQGTAYEQYF	TGTGCCAGCAATGAACAGGGGACGGCCTACGAGCAGTACTTC
TRBV4-1	TRBJ2-2	16	.	.	CASSDLTQANTGELFF	TGTGCCAGCAGCGATCTAACACAGGCGAACACCGGGGAGCTGTTTTTT
TRBV7-3	TRBJ1-5	20	.	TRBD1	CASSLTMTFPGTGGDQPQHF	TGTGCCAGCAGCTTAACAATGACTTTCCCCGGGACAGGGGGCGATCAGCCCCAGCATTTT
TRBV11-2	TRBJ2-2	15	few	.	CASSPGTTNTEELFF	TGTGCCAGCAGTCCGGGGACGACGAACACCGAGGAGCTGTTTTTT
TRBV19	TRBJ2-1	15	.	TRBD2	CASSMLSGRNNEQFF	TGTGCCAGTAGTATGCTTAGCGGGAGAAACAATGAGCAGTTCTTC
TRBV7-2	TRBJ2-3	15	.	.	CASSSSSLGTDTQYF	TGTGCCAGCAGCTCCTCTAGCCTAGGCACAGATACGCAGTATTTT
TRBV28	TRBJ2-5	12	.	.	CASSLYTETQYF	TGTGCCAGCAGTTTATACACAGAGACCCAGTACTTC
TRBV20-1	TRBJ1-6	15	.	.	CSARPTPRVDSPLHF	TGCAGTGCTAGACCGACACCCCGAGTGGATTCACCCCTCCACTTT
TRBV20-1	TRBJ2-1	16	few	TRBD2	CSARAPGTRSYNEQFF	TGCAGTGCTAGAGCTCCCGGGACTAGATCATACAATGAGCAGTTCTTC
TRBV6-2/TRBV6-3	TRBJ2-1	16	.	.	CASSYRGLGTYNEQFF	TGTGCCAGCAGTTACCGGGGACTCGGAACCTACAATGAGCAGTTCTTC
TRBV12-3/TRBV12-4	TRBJ2-1	18	.	TRBD2	CASSPHQTSGRSYNEQFF	TGTGCCAGCAGTCCACATCAGACTAGCGGGAGGAGTTACAATGAGCAGTTCTTC
TRBV3-1	TRBJ2-7	14	.	TRBD1	CASSPGTEAYEQYF	TGTGCCAGCAGCCCCGGGACAGAAGCCTACGAGCAGTACTTC
TRBV12-3/TRBV12-4	TRBJ1-5	14	many	TRBD1	CASSLQGADQPQHF	TGTGCCAGCAGTTTGCAGGGGGCGGATCAGCCCCAGCATTTT
TRBV2	TRBJ1-1	14	.	.	CASTPLGGGAGAFF	TGTGCCAGCACCCCTCTGGGGGGGGGGGCTGGGGCTTTCTTT
TRBV3-1	TRBJ2-1	16	few	TRBD2	CASSQEGQREESEQFF	TGTGCCAGCAGCCAAGAAGGACAGCGGGAGGAAAGTGAGCAGTTCTTC
TRBV28	TRBJ2-4	13	many	TRBD1	CASSTGQGYIQYF	TGTGCCAGCAGTACCGGACAGGGGTACATTCAGTACTTC
TRBV7-2	TRBJ2-3	16	.	TRBD2	CASSLIGLAGTDTQYF	TGTGCCAGCAGCTTGATAGGACTAGCGGGCACAGATACGCAGTATTTT
TRBV11-2	TRBJ2-5	18	few	TRBD2	CASSLGTSGIPLQETQYF	TGTGCCAGCAGCTTGGGGACTAGCGGAATCCCATTACAGGAGACCCAGTACTTC
TRBV20-1	TRBJ2-2	17	.	TRBD1	CSDFEDRGYPNTGELFF	TGCAGTGATTTTGAGGACAGGGGGTATCCGAACACCGGGGAGCTGTTTTTT
TRBV28	TRBJ1-5	13	.	.	CASSLTAVEPQHF	TGTGCCAGCAGTTTGACGGCGGTTGAGCCCCAGCATTTT
TRBV11-1	TRBJ2-5	15	many	TRBD1	CASSSLRDRGQTQYF	TGTGCCAGCAGCTCCCTCCGGGACAGGGGTCAGACCCAGTACTTC
TRBV20-1	TRBJ1-4	12	.	.	CSALKGREKLFF	TGCAGTGCTTTAAAGGGGAGGGAAAAACTGTTTTTT
TRBV6-6	TRBJ1-2	14	few	.	CASSYPGPPYGYTF	TGTGCCAGCAGTTACCCTGGGCCACCATATGGCTACACCTTC
TRBV19	TRBJ1-1	13	.	.	CASLQTGGTEAFF	TGTGCCAGCCTCCAGACCGGGGGCACTGAAGCTTTCTTT
TRBV28	TRBJ2-7	14	few	.	CASVRGVAGYEQYF	TGTGCCAGCGTCAGGGGGGTCGCAGGCTACGAGCAGTACTTC
TRBV6-2/TRBV6-3	TRBJ1-5	16	many	.	CASSYGRTEGNQPQHF	TGTGCCAGCAGTTACGGGAGAACGGAGGGTAATCAGCCCCAGCATTTT
TRBV27	TRBJ2-2	17	.	TRBD1	CASSLFRGTGRNGELFF	TGTGCCAGCAGTTTATTTCGCGGGACAGGGCGTAACGGGGAGCTGTTTTTT
TRBV2	TRBJ2-2	15	many	.	CASSWSTANTGELFF	TGTGCCAGCAGTTGGTCTACGGCGAACACCGGGGAGCTGTTTTTT
TRBV2	TRBJ1-6	15	few	.	CASSASSSYNSPLHF	TGTGCCAGCAGTGCTTCGAGCTCCTATAATTCACCCCTCCACTTT
TRBV11-1	TRBJ2-7	15	.	.	CASSLANGAFYEQYF	TGTGCCAGCAGCTTGGCGAACGGGGCGTTCTACGAGCAGTACTTC
TRBV7-9	TRBJ1-2	15	few	.	CASSEHVTHRGGYTF	TGTGCCAGCAGCGAACACGTGACCCATCGAGGTGGCTACACCTTC
TRBV6-5	TRBJ1-2	12	.	.	CASMEGDYGYTF	TGTGCCAGCATGGAAGGGGACTATGGCTACACCTTC
TRBV4-1	TRBJ2-7	18	.	TRBD2	CASSQALTTSGLSGEQYF	TGCGCCAGCAGCCAAGCGTTAACGACTAGCGGTTTGTCGGGAGAGCAGTACTTC
TRBV24-1	TRBJ2-7	16	.	TRBD1	CATSSIPDRVIYEQYF	TGTGCCACCAGTTCGATTCCGGACAGGGTGATCTACGAGCAGTACTTC
TRBV24-1	TRBJ2-1	13	.	.	CATSTPGSDEQFF	TGTGCCACCAGTACCCCCGGAAGCGATGAGCAGTTCTTC
TRBV6-1	TRBJ2-7	12	many	.	CASSERYYEQYF	TGTGCCAGCAGCGAGCGGTACTACGAGCAGTACTTC
TRBV7-9	TRBJ2-5	19	.	TRBD2	CASSSRALAGGPGQETQYF	TGTGCCAGCAGCTCCCGCGCACTAGCGGGAGGGCCGGGTCAAGAGACCCAGTACTTC
TRBV20-1	TRBJ2-5	13	.	.	CSAKKGGQETQYF	TGCAGTGCTAAGAAGGGGGGGCAAGAGACCCAGTACTTC
TRBV2	TRBJ1-3	15	.	.	CASSVSGRKRNTIYF	TGTGCCAGCAGTGTTTCCGGACGAAAGAGAAACACCATATATTTT
TRBV12-3/TRBV12-4	TRBJ2-7	12	many	.	CASSSQGYEQYF	TGTGCCAGCAGCTCGCAGGGCTACGAGCAGTACTTC
TRBV12-3/TRBV12-4	TRBJ2-2	12	many	.	CASSLRTGELFF	TGTGCCAGCAGTTTAAGGACCGGGGAGCTGTTTTTT
TRBV19	TRBJ2-1	15	.	TRBD2	CASSVVSGRNNEQFF	TGTGCCAGTAGTGTGGTTAGCGGGAGGAACAATGAGCAGTTCTTC
TRBV6-1	TRBJ1-1	10	few	.	CASTAREAFF	TGTGCCAGCACCGCTCGCGAGGCTTTCTTT
TRBV28	TRBJ2-1	18	.	TRBD2	CASKPGTSGFPSYNEQFF	TGTGCCAGCAAACCTGGGACTAGCGGGTTTCCCTCCTACAATGAGCAGTTCTTC
TRBV10-3	TRBJ2-3	18	few	TRBD2	CAIRDPGLAGVPADTQYF	TGTGCCATCAGGGACCCGGGACTAGCGGGAGTTCCCGCAGATACGCAGTATTTT
TRBV4-3	TRBJ2-3	18	few	.	CASSRNIVVGRSTDTQYF	TGCGCCAGCAGCCGAAATATCGTCGTGGGGCGGAGCACAGATACGCAGTATTTT
TRBV3-1	TRBJ2-1	16	.	TRBD2	CASSTTLAGEYNEQFF	TGTGCCAGCAGCACCACACTAGCGGGAGAATACAATGAGCAGTTCTTC
TRBV12-3/TRBV12-4	TRBJ1-2	13	many	.	CASSFLDINGYTF	TGTGCCAGCAGTTTCTTGGACATCAATGGCTACACCTTC
TRBV7-9	TRBJ2-1	14	.	.	CASSLGLSIGEQFF	TGTGCCAGCAGCCTGGGACTGAGCATTGGTGAGCAGTTCTTC
TRBV5-1	TRBJ1-1	14	.	.	CASRFDSANTEAFF	TGCGCCAGCAGATTCGACAGCGCGAACACTGAAGCTTTCTTT
TRBV20-1	TRBJ1-4	14	.	TRBD1	CSARDLGTGEKLFF	TGCAGTGCTAGAGATCTCGGGACAGGGGAAAAACTGTTTTTT
TRBV6-5	TRBJ1-1	19	many	TRBD1	CASSYSPDFSRGLNTEAFF	TGTGCCAGCAGTTACTCGCCGGACTTTAGCAGGGGGCTGAACACTGAAGCTTTCTTT
TRBV20-1	TRBJ2-1	16	.	TRBD2	CSARDRRETSYNEQFF	TGCAGTGCTAGAGATAGGCGGGAGACATCCTACAATGAGCAGTTCTTC
TRBV14	TRBJ2-3	16	.	.	CASSQGGTVSTDTQYF	TGTGCCAGCAGCCAAGGCGGGACAGTCAGCACAGATACGCAGTATTTT
TRBV7-2	TRBJ2-1	17	few	TRBD2	CASSDELAGRSYNEQFF	TGTGCCAGCAGCGACGAATTAGCGGGGCGCTCCTACAATGAGCAGTTCTTC
TRBV10-3	TRBJ2-7	15	.	TRBD1	CAIGRDREFAYEQYF	TGTGCCATCGGACGGGACAGGGAATTCGCCTACGAGCAGTACTTC